The 20 T cell receptor beta chains in this list originate from one sample, sequenced in a study of blood T cell repertoires in COVID-19. Assay used: immunoSEQ multiplex PCR; TCRdb lists only in-frame clones, some missing. Among 150,000 to 200,000 clones, 70% to 90% were seen once, and the ten largest hold about 5.6%. What was sequenced was PBMCs or T cells enriched from blood (not recorded which). These receptors were taken from a man aged 40-50 years who had recovered from COVID-19.

This clone was recorded once. This chain links TRBV19 with TRBJ2-1; 8 nucleotides match TRBD2. CDR1 is LNHDA, CDR2 SQIVND, per germline (reference sequence). The CDR3 runs 15 residues. Germline trimming cut 2 bases from V and 4 bases from J; bases unmatched to any gene: 4. In DNA, the CDR3 is TGTGCCAGTAGTATATCCGGGGGGGGATACAATGAGCAGTTCTTC. Translation: CASSISGGGYNEQFF.

The chain combines TRBV15 with TRBJ2-7; D may be TRBD2 (6 bases). V was trimmed by 1 base and J by 3 bases, leaving 13 bases between them. The CDR3 consists of 15 residues. Germline values: CDR1 LNHNV, CDR2 YYDKDF (reference sequence). The CDR3 reads CATSRAGVTRYEQYV. The CDR3 nucleotides are TGTGCCACCAGCAGAGCGGGAGTAACCCGCTACGAGCAGTACGTC.

The rearrangement uses TRBV10-1 and TRBJ2-7; D is unresolved. The CDR3 sequence is 12 residues long. Trimming left V 5 bases short and J 0 bases short, with 5 bases between. Germline CDR1 is WNHNN and CDR2 is SYGVQD (reference sequence). CDR3 sequence reads: CASSLSSYEQYF. CDR3 nucleotides: TGCGCCAGCAGTCTTAGCTCCTACGAGCAGTACTTC.

The V call is TRBV9, the J call TRBJ2-1, with 13 bases aligning to TRBD2. The CDR3 is 16 amino acids. Unmatched junction bases numbered 3, after V lost 0 bases and J lost 6 bases. Germline V gene lookup returns CDR1 SGDLS and CDR2 YYNGEE. The CDR3 coding sequence is TGTGCCAGCAGCGTAGCCGGGACTAGCGGGGTCAATGAGCAGTTCTTC. It yields the protein CASSVAGTSGVNEQFF.

V and J are TRBV30 and TRBJ1-2; D gene unclear. CDR1 is GTSNPN and CDR2 is SVGIG in the germline V gene (reference sequence). The CDR3 consists of 13 residues. V lost 1 base and J lost 7, with 13 bases in between. CDR3 amino acids: CAWSALPLGGYTF. The DNA for the CDR3 is TGTGCCTGGAGTGCCCTCCCTCTAGGTGGCTACACCTTC.

The rearrangement joins TRBV2 to TRBJ1-2; D unclear. Germline CDR1 and CDR2: SNHLY and FYNNEI. This CDR3 has 12 amino acids. V was pared by 2 bases and J by 8 bases, with 9 bases between. The CDR3 loop is CASSERFGGYTF. CDR3 coding DNA: TGTGCCAGCAGTGAAAGGTTCGGGGGCTACACCTTC.

The gene calls are TRBV12-5 and TRBJ1-3, with D possibly matching TRBD1 (5 bases). CDR3 size: 14 residues. V lost 3 bases to trimming and J lost 8 bases, with 14 bases between them. Germline lookup yields CDR1 LGHNT and CDR2 FRNRAP. CDR3 sequence reads: CASGLGPSRDTIYF. CDR3 sequence (DNA): TGTGCTAGTGGTTTAGGACCTTCCAGGGACACCATATATTTT.

CDR3 sequence: CASSDYFAGEETQYF. In DNA, the CDR3 is TGTGCCAGTAGTGATTACTTTGCGGGGGAAGAGACCCAGTACTTC. The chain joins TRBV19 to TRBJ2-5; the match to TRBD2 covers 7 bases. CDR3 length: 15 residues. The germline V gene encodes CDR1 LNHDA and CDR2 SQIVND (reference sequence). V was pared by 5 bases and J by 3 bases, with 9 bases of the junction left unmatched.

The chain combines TRBV24-1 with TRBJ2-1; 9 bases are a match to TRBD2. CDR1 KGHDR and CDR2 SFDVKD come from the germline V gene. J lost 2 bases, V lost 9 bases, and 7 bases had no gene match. CDR3 length equals 15 residues. The CDR3: CATQRGVGTYNEQFF. The CDR3 nucleotides are TGTGCCACCCAGCGGGGGGTGGGCACCTACAATGAGCAGTTCTTC.

The V call is TRBV7-3, the J call TRBJ1-1; 7 nucleotides line up with TRBD1. The CDR3 runs to 14 residues. CDR1 and CDR2 (germline): SGHTA, FQGTGA. The V and J ends lost 2 bases and 4 bases, in that order; junction bases with no gene match: 4. The CDR3 protein is CASSLDDRATEAFF. The CDR3 DNA is TGTGCCAGCAGCTTAGACGACAGGGCCACTGAAGCTTTCTTT.

The chain links TRBV6-5 to TRBJ1-5; the D is unclear. The CDR3 runs 15 residues. V was pared by 7 bases and J by 2 bases, with 15 bases between. Germline V gene sequence: CDR1 MNHEY, CDR2 SVGAGI. The CDR3 DNA reads as TGTGCCAGCACTTGGGAGGGTGGGGGCAATCAGCCCCAGCATTTT. Protein: CASTWEGGGNQPQHF.

CDR3 nucleotides: TGTGCCAGCAGCCTCGGGGGAAATCGGGCCGGGGAGCTGTTTTTT. Protein: CASSLGGNRAGELFF. This chain uses TRBV3-1 (or the pseudogene TRBV3-2) with TRBJ2-2; D is perhaps TRBD2 (6 bases). The germline CDR1 and CDR2 sequences are LGHDT and YNNKEL (reference sequence). This CDR3 has 15 amino acids. V lost 4 bases to trimming and J lost 6 bases, with 15 bases between them.

The chain employs TRBV15 and TRBJ2-3; TRBD2 might be the D (5 bases). Germline lookup yields CDR1 LNHNV and CDR2 YYDKDF (reference sequence). The length of the CDR3 is 13 residues. The V end was cut by 5 bases, the J end by 6 bases, with 12 bases between. The CDR3 bases are TGTGCCACCAGCTCCCTCCGCGGGGATACGCAGTATTTT. This translates into CATSSLRGDTQYF.

V and J are TRBV3-1 (or the pseudogene TRBV3-2) and TRBJ2-5; the match to TRBD2 covers 10 bases. Per germline, CDR1 LGHDT and CDR2 YNNKEL (reference sequence). The CDR3 totals 16 residues. V lost 4 bases to trimming and J lost 3 bases; unmatched junction nucleotides: 8. The CDR3 DNA is TGTGCCAGCAGCCCTTCTAGCGGGGGTAGGGAAGAGACCCAGTACTTC. This translates into CASSPSSGGREETQYF.

This clone appeared a single time. CDR3 protein: CASSVGSREKLFF. CDR3 bases: TGTGCCAGCAGCGTAGGGTCGCGAGAAAAACTGTTTTTT. The V call is TRBV9, the J call TRBJ1-4; D uncertain. The CDR3 totals 13 residues. V gave up 0 bases and J gave up 8 bases, with 8 bases separating them. Germline loops: CDR1 SGDLS, CDR2 YYNGEE.

The J gene is TRBJ2-1, the V gene TRBV3-1 (or the pseudogene TRBV3-2), with D hard to call. In germline, CDR1 is LGHDT, CDR2 YNNKEL (reference sequence). The V end lost 0 bases, the J end lost 4 bases, and 7 bases lay between the germline ends. The length of the CDR3 is 14 residues. Here the CDR3 DNA reads TGTGCCAGCAGCCAAGAAGCAGGATACAATGAGCAGTTCTTC. Its protein product is CASSQEAGYNEQFF.

The V gene is TRBV7-6, the J gene TRBJ1-2; D possibly corresponds to TRBD1 (5 bases). The CDR3 runs 15 residues. V dropped 8 bases and J dropped 0 bases, with 16 bases sitting between them. CDR1 SGHVS and CDR2 FNYEAQ come from the germline V gene. In DNA, the CDR3 is TGTGCCAGCGGTGGAATGGGGGGTGCTAACTATGGCTACACCTTC. Its translation is CASGGMGGANYGYTF.

This clone has a count of ten or more. The chain links TRBV12-3 or TRBV12-4 to TRBJ2-5; weak D call: TRBD2 (6 bases). This CDR3 contains 12 residues. V was shortened by 4 bases and J by 7 bases, with 10 bases between the two germline ends. CDR3: CASSYERVTQYF. The CDR3 DNA follows: TGTGCCAGCAGTTACGAGCGGGTGACCCAGTACTTC.

The chain uses TRBV7-8 and TRBJ2-3; 14 bases are shared with TRBD2. The CDR3 extends over 17 amino acids. Germline CDR1 SGHVS, CDR2 FQNEAQ. With 7 bases clipped from V and 4 bases from J, the junction kept 10 bases outside the gene matches. For the CDR3, the DNA is TGTGCCAGCACTACCCCCGGGACTAGCGGGGGTGCAGATACGCAGTATTTT. Its protein product is CASTTPGTSGGADTQYF. The variable domain in full, with the rest retrieved from reference TRBV7-8 and TRBJ2-3, is GAGVSQSPRYKVAKRGQDVALRCDPISGHVSLFWYQQALGQGPEFLTYFQNEAQLDKSGLPSDRFFAERPEGSVSTLKIQRTQQEDSAVYLCASTTPGTSGGADTQYFGPGTRLTVL.

The genes are TRBV7-3 and TRBJ2-4, with 11 bases lining up with TRBD1. V lost 8 bases to trimming and J lost 0 bases; unmatched junction nucleotides: 15. The germline V gene has CDR1 SGHTA and CDR2 FQGTGA. There are 19 residues in the CDR3. CDR3 loop: CASASSGTGGVLAKNIQYF. As DNA, the CDR3 is TGTGCCAGCGCTTCTTCCGGGACAGGGGGTGTCTTAGCCAAAAACATTCAGTACTTC. The full variable domain, rest sourced from reference TRBV7-3 and TRBJ2-4, is GAGVSQTPSNKVTEKGKYVELRCDPISGHTALYWYRQSLGQGPEFLIYFQGTGAADDSGLPNDRFFAVRPEGSVSTLKIQRTERGDSAVYLCASASSGTGGVLAKNIQYFGAGTRLSVL.